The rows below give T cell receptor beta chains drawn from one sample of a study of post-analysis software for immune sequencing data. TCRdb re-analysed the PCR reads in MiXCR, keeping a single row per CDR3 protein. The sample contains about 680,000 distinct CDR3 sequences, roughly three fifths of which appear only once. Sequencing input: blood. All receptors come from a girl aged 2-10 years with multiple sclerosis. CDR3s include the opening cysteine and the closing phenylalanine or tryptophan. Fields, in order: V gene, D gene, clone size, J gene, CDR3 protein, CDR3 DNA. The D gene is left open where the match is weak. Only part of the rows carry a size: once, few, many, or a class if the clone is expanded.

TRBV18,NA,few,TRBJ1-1,CASSPKGGVNTEAFF,TGTGCCAGCTCACCAAAGGGTGGGGTGAACACTGAAGCTTTCTTT
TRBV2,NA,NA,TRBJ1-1,CASTAENTEAFF,TGTGCCAGCACGGCAGAGAACACTGAAGCTTTCTTT
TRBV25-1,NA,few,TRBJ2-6,CASSEEVPPSGANVLTF,TGTGCCAGCAGTGAAGAGGTGCCGCCCTCTGGGGCCAACGTCCTGACTTTC
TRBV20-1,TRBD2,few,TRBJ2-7,CSAQSRRGGGSYEQYF,TGCAGTGCCCAGAGCCGGCGGGGGGGTGGCTCCTACGAGCAGTACTTC
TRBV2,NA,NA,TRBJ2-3,CASSEGADTRYF,TGTGCCAGCAGTGAAGGAGCAGATACGCGGTATTTT
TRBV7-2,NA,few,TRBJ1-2,CASSLVGVSDYGYTF,TGTGCCAGCAGCTTAGTAGGGGTATCGGACTATGGCTACACCTTC
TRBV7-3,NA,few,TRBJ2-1,CASSPQTGTGSNEQFF,TGTGCCAGCAGCCCTCAGACCGGGACTGGAAGCAATGAGCAGTTCTTC
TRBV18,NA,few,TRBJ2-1,CASSPQETAYNEQFF,TGTGCCAGCTCACCACAAGAAACAGCTTACAATGAGCAGTTCTTC
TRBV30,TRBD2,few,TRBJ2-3,CASTGLAGGDTQYF,TGTGCCTCGACGGGACTAGCGGGGGGAGATACGCAGTATTTT
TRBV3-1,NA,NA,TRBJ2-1,CASSPQFNEQFF,TGTGCCAGCAGCCCCCAGTTTAATGAGCAGTTCTTC
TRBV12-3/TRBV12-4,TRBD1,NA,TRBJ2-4,CASTTGGASKNIQYF,TGTGCCAGCACGACAGGGGGCGCTTCCAAAAACATTCAGTACTTC
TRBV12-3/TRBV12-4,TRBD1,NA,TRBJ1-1,CASSFWGQGMNTEAFF,TGTGCCAGCAGTTTCTGGGGACAGGGGATGAACACTGAAGCTTTCTTT
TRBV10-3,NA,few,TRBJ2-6,CAISEGSGANVLTF,TGTGCCATCAGTGAGGGTTCTGGGGCCAACGTCCTGACTTTC
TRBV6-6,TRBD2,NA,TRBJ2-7,CASKAGILYEQYF,TGTGCCAGCAAAGCGGGAATTCTCTACGAGCAGTACTTC
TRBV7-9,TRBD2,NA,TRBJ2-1,CASSDQAGGPRNEQFF,TGTGCCAGCAGCGACCAAGCGGGAGGGCCTAGGAATGAGCAGTTCTTC
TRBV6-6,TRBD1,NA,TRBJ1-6,CASSYQDRDHSPLHF,TGTGCCAGCAGTTACCAGGACAGGGACCATTCACCCCTCCACTTT
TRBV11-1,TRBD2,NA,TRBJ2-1,CASSLSSGGAWNEQFF,TGTGCCAGCAGCCTAAGTAGCGGGGGGGCTTGGAATGAGCAGTTCTTC
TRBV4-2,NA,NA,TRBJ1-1,CASSQPGSTEAFF,TGTGCCAGCAGCCAACCCGGGAGCACTGAAGCTTTCTTT
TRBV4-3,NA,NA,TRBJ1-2,CASSQEVEGGGYTF,TGCGCCAGCAGCCAAGAAGTCGAGGGTGGCGGCTACACCTTC
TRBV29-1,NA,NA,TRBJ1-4,CSAGQGREKLFF,TGCAGCGCGGGGCAGGGGAGGGAAAAACTGTTTTTT
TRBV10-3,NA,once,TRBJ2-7,CAISDSGAGVREQYF,TGTGCCATCAGTGATTCCGGGGCAGGGGTTCGTGAGCAGTACTTC
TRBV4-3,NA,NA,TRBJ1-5,CASSQEGRSNQPQHF,TGCGCCAGCAGCCAAGAGGGGCGCAGCAATCAGCCCCAGCATTTT
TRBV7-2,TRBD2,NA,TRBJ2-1,CASSLVTSVRFGNEQFF,TGTGCCAGCAGCTTAGTAACTAGCGTCAGATTCGGCAATGAGCAGTTCTTC
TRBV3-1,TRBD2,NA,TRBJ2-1,CASSQGLAGGRSYNEQFF,TGTGCCAGCAGCCAAGGTCTAGCGGGAGGTCGGTCCTACAATGAGCAGTTCTTC
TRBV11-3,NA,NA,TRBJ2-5,CASSFFTEETQYF,TGTGCCAGCAGCTTTTTTACAGAAGAGACCCAGTACTTC
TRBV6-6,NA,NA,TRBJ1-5,CASSYTGQDLDQPQHF,TGTGCCAGCAGTTACACTGGGCAGGACCTAGATCAGCCCCAGCATTTT
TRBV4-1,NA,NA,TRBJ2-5,CASSQHSAGETQYF,TGCGCCAGCAGCCAACACAGCGCTGGAGAGACCCAGTACTTC
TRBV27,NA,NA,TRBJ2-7,CASSFRERSYEQYF,TGTGCCAGCAGTTTCCGGGAGAGGTCCTACGAGCAGTACTTC
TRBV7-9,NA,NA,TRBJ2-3,CASSLARGSPPTDTQYF,TGTGCCAGCAGCTTAGCGCGGGGTAGCCCACCCACAGATACGCAGTATTTT
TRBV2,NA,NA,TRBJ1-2,CASSVDRTPNYGYTF,TGTGCCAGCAGTGTCGACAGGACCCCTAACTATGGCTACACCTTC
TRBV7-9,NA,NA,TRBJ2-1,CASSLGPIDEQFF,TGTGCCAGCAGTCTCGGACCGATTGATGAGCAGTTCTTC
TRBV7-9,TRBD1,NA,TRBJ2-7,CASSPPGTGWYEQYF,TGTGCCAGCAGCCCCCCCGGGACAGGGTGGTACGAGCAGTACTTC
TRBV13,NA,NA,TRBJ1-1,CASSLEGKRHEAFF,TGTGCCAGCAGCTTAGAGGGGAAACGTCACGAAGCTTTCTTT
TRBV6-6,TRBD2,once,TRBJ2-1,CASATSGVHEQFF,TGTGCCAGTGCGACTAGCGGCGTCCATGAGCAGTTCTTC
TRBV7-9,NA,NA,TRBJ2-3,CASSFGRGDTQYF,TGTGCCAGCAGCTTCGGGCGAGGGGATACGCAGTATTTT
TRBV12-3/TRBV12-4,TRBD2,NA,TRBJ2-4,CASSLEAGGYIQYF,TGTGCCAGCAGTTTAGAAGCGGGAGGGTACATTCAGTACTTC
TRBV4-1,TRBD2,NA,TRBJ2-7,CASSQETAGLAGDGRTYEQYF,TGCGCCAGCAGCCAAGAGACCGCGGGACTAGCGGGAGACGGCCGAACCTACGAGCAGTACTTC
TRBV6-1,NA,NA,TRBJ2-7,CASSVGGEGYREQYF,TGTGCCAGCAGTGTCGGCGGTGAAGGGTACCGCGAGCAGTACTTC
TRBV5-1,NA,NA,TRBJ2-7,CASSLVQGEQYF,TGCGCCAGCAGCTTGGTACAGGGCGAGCAGTACTTC
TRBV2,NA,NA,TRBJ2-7,CASRGRWQQAYEQYF,TGTGCCAGCAGGGGCCGTTGGCAGCAAGCCTACGAGCAGTACTTC
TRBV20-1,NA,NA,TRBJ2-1,CSGGEAGSYNEQFF,TGCAGTGGCGGAGAAGCTGGCTCCTACAACGAGCAGTTCTTC
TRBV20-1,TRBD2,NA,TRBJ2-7,CSARSRSGTVPYEQYF,TGCAGTGCTCGATCACGTAGCGGGACGGTTCCCTACGAGCAGTACTTC
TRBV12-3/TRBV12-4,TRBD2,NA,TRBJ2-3,CASSLYLAGAGDTQYF,TGTGCCAGCAGTTTATACCTAGCGGGGGCAGGAGATACGCAGTATTTT
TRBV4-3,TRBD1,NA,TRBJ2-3,CASSLTPFRDRGTDTQYF,TGCGCCAGCAGCCTAACACCCTTCCGGGACAGGGGCACAGATACGCAGTATTTT
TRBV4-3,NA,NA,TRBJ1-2,CASSQDNWSTSNYGYTF,TGCGCCAGCAGCCAAGATAATTGGAGCACCTCTAACTATGGCTACACCTTC
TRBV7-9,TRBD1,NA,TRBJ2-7,CASSPHRGRNEQYF,TGTGCCAGCAGCCCGCACAGGGGTAGGAACGAGCAGTACTTC
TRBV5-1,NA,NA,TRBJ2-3,CASSPPLGDTQYF,TGCGCCAGCAGCCCACCCCTCGGGGATACGCAGTATTTT
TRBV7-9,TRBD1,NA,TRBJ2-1,CASSSRQGNPYNEQFF,TGTGCCAGCAGCTCCCGACAGGGCAATCCCTACAATGAGCAGTTCTTC
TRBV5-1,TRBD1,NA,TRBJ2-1,CASSLTGATEQFF,TGCGCCAGCAGCTTGACAGGGGCGACTGAGCAGTTCTTC
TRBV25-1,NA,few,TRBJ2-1,CASSAGQKEQFF,TGTGCCAGCAGTGCTGGACAGAAAGAGCAGTTCTTC
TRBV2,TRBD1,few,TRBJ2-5,CASKGTGLGQETQYF,TGTGCCAGCAAAGGGACAGGGTTGGGCCAAGAGACCCAGTACTTC
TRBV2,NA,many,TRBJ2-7,CASKRWQAPEQYF,TGTGCCAGCAAACGATGGCAGGCTCCCGAGCAGTACTTC
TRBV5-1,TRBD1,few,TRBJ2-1,CASSSGQGNHNEQFF,TGCGCCAGCAGCTCCGGACAGGGGAACCACAATGAGCAGTTCTTC
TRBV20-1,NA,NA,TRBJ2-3,CSANGVSTDTQYF,TGCAGTGCTAACGGGGTGAGCACAGATACGCAGTATTTT
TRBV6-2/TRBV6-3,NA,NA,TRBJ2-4,CASSYQKNIQYF,TGTGCCAGCAGTTACCAGAAGAACATTCAGTACTTC
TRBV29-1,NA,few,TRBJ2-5,CSAGVDRETQYF,TGCAGCGCCGGCGTTGACCGAGAGACCCAGTACTTC
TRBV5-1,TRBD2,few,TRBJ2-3,CASSFTSGRAGTDTQYF,TGCGCCAGCAGTTTTACTAGCGGGAGGGCCGGAACAGATACGCAGTATTTT